This TCR beta chain originates from a study of cytomegalovirus exposure and HLA in healthy donors. With regard to this clone: Its target is unknown.

Overall study findings and caveats: Compared with the approximately 680-donor mean, an Asian-associated ancestry cluster reportedly had fewer N-insertions, according to a later analysis. Among TCR sequences, most were rare, though some public TCRs appeared in many donors. A later analysis associated about 18,000 TCR beta sequences with HLA alleles at a 0.05 false discovery rate. The listing of roughly 160 TCR beta chains classed them as cytomegalovirus-associated.

The study ran its PCR with 60 Vbeta and 13 Jbeta primers. The table came from immunoSEQ multiplex PCR; TCRdb's copy has only in-frame clones and leaves some out. The sample holds around 150,000 clones, over 75% seen once. Sequenced sample: PBMCs. This receptor was taken from a man under 40 in good health and CMV-seropositive.

CDR3 DNA sequence: TGTGCCAGCAGTTCCCCTCGCGGGGGCCATCAGCCCCAGCATTTT. It yields the protein CASSSPRGGHQPQHF. This chain uses TRBV28 with TRBJ1-5; D perhaps matches TRBD1 (6 bases). There are 15 residues in the CDR3. V was clipped by 4 bases and J by 5 bases, with 15 bases between them. Germline lookup yields CDR1 MDHEN and CDR2 SYDVKM.